Listed below are T cell receptor beta chains from one sample, sequenced in a study of blood T cell repertoires in COVID-19. Clones were read by immunoSEQ multiplex PCR, and TCRdb kept only the in-frame ones, dropping some. This table holds roughly 200,000 clones, 75% to 85% found once. The sequencing input was peripheral blood. The receptors were gathered from a woman between 40 and 50 years old with COVID-19, enrolled during active disease. Each CDR3 is given with its conserved first and last residue. D genes are given only for firm matches. A row's size may be missing; if present it is once, few, many or a size class.

J gene: TRBJ1-4; V gene: TRBV7-6; D gene: TRBD1; clone size: -; CDR3 protein: CASSLGGQGNEKLFF; CDR3 DNA: TGTGCCAGCAGCTTAGGGGGACAGGGGAATGAAAAACTGTTTTTT
J gene: TRBJ2-5; V gene: TRBV7-9; D gene: -; clone size: once; CDR3 protein: CASSSTSQLAEETQYF; CDR3 DNA: TGTGCCAGCAGCTCCACAAGCCAGTTGGCGGAAGAGACCCAGTACTTC
J gene: TRBJ2-1; V gene: TRBV27; D gene: TRBD2; clone size: -; CDR3 protein: CASRPLGAGDTNEQFF; CDR3 DNA: TGTGCCAGCCGCCCCCTAGGAGCGGGAGATACCAATGAGCAGTTCTTC
J gene: TRBJ1-1; V gene: TRBV19; D gene: -; clone size: -; CDR3 protein: CVTRGSTGSTEAFF; CDR3 DNA: TGTGTCACCAGAGGCTCGACGGGGAGCACTGAAGCTTTCTTT
J gene: TRBJ2-3; V gene: TRBV13; D gene: TRBD2; clone size: -; CDR3 protein: CASSSPGTRDTQYF; CDR3 DNA: TGTGCCAGCAGCTCCCCCGGGACTAGAGATACGCAGTATTTT
J gene: TRBJ1-1; V gene: TRBV5-4; D gene: -; clone size: once; CDR3 protein: CASSLDLNTEAFF; CDR3 DNA: TGTGCCAGCAGCTTGGACTTGAACACTGAAGCTTTCTTT
J gene: TRBJ1-4; V gene: TRBV4-1; D gene: TRBD1; clone size: -; CDR3 protein: CASSQEGTGEEKLFF; CDR3 DNA: TGCGCCAGCAGCCAAGAGGGGACAGGGGAAGAAAAACTGTTTTTT
J gene: TRBJ2-4; V gene: TRBV5-1; D gene: -; clone size: -; CDR3 protein: CASSPLFPGRGTAKNIQYF; CDR3 DNA: TGCGCCAGCAGCCCCCTTTTCCCCGGCAGGGGAACGGCCAAAAACATTCAGTACTTC
J gene: TRBJ1-1; V gene: TRBV29-1; D gene: TRBD1; clone size: -; CDR3 protein: CSVAQGASEAFF; CDR3 DNA: TGCAGCGTTGCGCAGGGGGCATCTGAAGCTTTCTTT
J gene: TRBJ1-1; V gene: TRBV5-1; D gene: -; clone size: -; CDR3 protein: CASSWAQGYTEAFF; CDR3 DNA: TGCGCCAGCAGCTGGGCACAGGGTTACACTGAAGCTTTCTTT
J gene: TRBJ1-2; V gene: TRBV6-5; D gene: -; clone size: -; CDR3 protein: CASNNREGYTF; CDR3 DNA: TGTGCCAGCAATAACAGGGAAGGCTACACCTTC
J gene: TRBJ1-5; V gene: TRBV4-2; D gene: TRBD1; clone size: few; CDR3 protein: CASSQAGTGDNQPQHF; CDR3 DNA: TGTGCCAGCAGCCAAGCCGGGACAGGGGACAATCAGCCCCAGCATTTT
J gene: TRBJ1-5; V gene: TRBV19; D gene: -; clone size: -; CDR3 protein: CASSPGVYSNQPQHF; CDR3 DNA: TGTGCCAGTTCTCCGGGGGTCTATAGCAATCAGCCCCAGCATTTT
J gene: TRBJ2-5; V gene: TRBV5-6; D gene: -; clone size: few; CDR3 protein: CASSLLSAVQETQYF; CDR3 DNA: TGTGCCAGCAGCTTGCTAAGCGCGGTCCAAGAGACCCAGTACTTC
J gene: TRBJ2-5; V gene: TRBV10-3; D gene: TRBD1; clone size: -; CDR3 protein: CAIAGTGVPQYF; CDR3 DNA: TGTGCCATAGCCGGGACAGGGGTCCCCCAGTACTTC
J gene: TRBJ2-5; V gene: TRBV27; D gene: TRBD1; clone size: -; CDR3 protein: CASSPRRTGGQETQYF; CDR3 DNA: TGTGCCAGCAGCCCTAGGCGGACAGGGGGCCAAGAGACCCAGTACTTC
J gene: TRBJ2-1; V gene: TRBV5-5; D gene: -; clone size: -; CDR3 protein: CASIGPDSEQFF; CDR3 DNA: TGTGCCAGCATTGGACCGGACAGTGAGCAGTTCTTC
J gene: TRBJ2-3; V gene: TRBV4-1; D gene: -; clone size: -; CDR3 protein: CASRGRGGSTDTQYF; CDR3 DNA: TGCGCCAGCAGAGGACGAGGAGGGAGCACAGATACGCAGTATTTT
J gene: TRBJ1-2; V gene: TRBV5-6; D gene: TRBD1; clone size: once; CDR3 protein: CASSPTGENGYTF; CDR3 DNA: TGTGCCAGCAGCCCGACAGGGGAGAATGGCTACACCTTC
J gene: TRBJ2-1; V gene: TRBV27; D gene: -; clone size: -; CDR3 protein: CASSPWTDDNEQFF; CDR3 DNA: TGTGCCAGCAGCCCCTGGACTGATGACAATGAGCAGTTCTTC
J gene: TRBJ2-4; V gene: TRBV3-1/TRBV3-2; D gene: -; clone size: -; CDR3 protein: CASSQGFTGLAKNIQYF; CDR3 DNA: TGTGCCAGCAGCCAAGGTTTTACAGGGTTAGCCAAAAACATTCAGTACTTC
J gene: TRBJ2-1; V gene: TRBV5-4; D gene: TRBD2; clone size: -; CDR3 protein: CASSLQGSGRGHEQFF; CDR3 DNA: TGTGCCAGCAGCTTGCAAGGTAGCGGGAGGGGGCATGAGCAGTTCTTC
J gene: TRBJ1-5; V gene: TRBV3-1/TRBV3-2; D gene: -; clone size: few; CDR3 protein: CASSQDRGSFSNQPQHF; CDR3 DNA: TGTGCCAGCAGCCAAGATCGGGGGTCCTTTAGCAATCAGCCCCAGCATTTT
J gene: TRBJ1-2; V gene: TRBV28; D gene: TRBD1; clone size: many; CDR3 protein: CASSYDRAGYTF; CDR3 DNA: TGTGCCAGCAGTTATGACAGGGCTGGCTACACCTTC
J gene: TRBJ2-7; V gene: TRBV7-9; D gene: TRBD1; clone size: -; CDR3 protein: CATMGQGHEQYF; CDR3 DNA: TGTGCCACCATGGGACAGGGGCACGAGCAGTACTTC
J gene: TRBJ2-3; V gene: TRBV2; D gene: TRBD2; clone size: -; CDR3 protein: CASSDGLARVTDTQYF; CDR3 DNA: TGTGCCAGCAGCGACGGACTAGCTAGGGTCACGGATACGCAGTATTTT
J gene: TRBJ2-7; V gene: TRBV10-3; D gene: -; clone size: -; CDR3 protein: CAIRPEGAIYEQYF; CDR3 DNA: TGTGCCATCAGACCCGAAGGGGCGATCTACGAGCAGTACTTC
J gene: TRBJ1-2; V gene: TRBV18; D gene: -; clone size: -; CDR3 protein: CASSPGQPTYGYTF; CDR3 DNA: TGTGCCAGCTCACCAGGACAGCCGACCTATGGCTACACCTTC
J gene: TRBJ1-4; V gene: TRBV27; D gene: TRBD1; clone size: -; CDR3 protein: CASSSRGQGHNEKLFF; CDR3 DNA: TGTGCCAGCAGTTCCAGGGGACAGGGACACAATGAAAAACTGTTTTTT
J gene: TRBJ1-1; V gene: TRBV7-9; D gene: -; clone size: -; CDR3 protein: CASSLEAEAFF; CDR3 DNA: TGTGCCAGCAGCCTTGAAGCCGAAGCTTTCTTT
J gene: TRBJ1-1; V gene: TRBV10-3; D gene: TRBD1; clone size: few; CDR3 protein: CAISEAGQGLMNTEAFF; CDR3 DNA: TGTGCCATCAGTGAGGCGGGACAGGGCCTAATGAACACTGAAGCTTTCTTT
J gene: TRBJ1-4; V gene: TRBV2; D gene: TRBD1; clone size: -; CDR3 protein: CASSVGQNNEKLFF; CDR3 DNA: TGTGCCAGCAGTGTGGGACAGAATAATGAAAAACTGTTTTTT
J gene: TRBJ2-1; V gene: TRBV5-1; D gene: TRBD2; clone size: once; CDR3 protein: CASSLTSVSSYNEQFF; CDR3 DNA: TGCGCCAGCAGCTTGACTAGCGTGAGCTCCTACAATGAGCAGTTCTTC
J gene: TRBJ1-2; V gene: TRBV19; D gene: -; clone size: -; CDR3 protein: CATSGTPPADYYGYTF; CDR3 DNA: TGTGCCACCTCCGGGACACCACCGGCTGACTACTATGGCTACACCTTC
J gene: TRBJ2-7; V gene: TRBV11-3; D gene: TRBD1; clone size: -; CDR3 protein: CASSLEAAGTGVPYEQYF; CDR3 DNA: TGTGCCAGCAGCTTAGAGGCCGCCGGGACAGGGGTACCCTACGAGCAGTACTTC
J gene: TRBJ1-1; V gene: TRBV5-6; D gene: -; clone size: few; CDR3 protein: CASSPPGAEAFF; CDR3 DNA: TGTGCCAGCAGCCCGCCCGGGGCTGAAGCTTTCTTT
J gene: TRBJ1-4; V gene: TRBV19; D gene: -; clone size: once; CDR3 protein: CASTGGANEKLFF; CDR3 DNA: TGTGCCAGTACGGGGGGAGCTAATGAAAAACTGTTTTTT
J gene: TRBJ1-5; V gene: TRBV6-5; D gene: -; clone size: few; CDR3 protein: CASSLDWRPQHF; CDR3 DNA: TGTGCCAGCAGTCTAGACTGGCGGCCCCAGCATTTT
J gene: TRBJ2-7; V gene: TRBV20-1; D gene: TRBD2; clone size: -; CDR3 protein: CSASELAGGEQYF; CDR3 DNA: TGCAGTGCTAGTGAACTAGCGGGGGGCGAGCAGTACTTC
J gene: TRBJ2-3; V gene: TRBV18; D gene: -; clone size: -; CDR3 protein: CASSKGGTSTDTQYF; CDR3 DNA: TGTGCCAGCTCGAAGGGGGGGACTAGCACAGATACGCAGTATTTT
J gene: TRBJ2-7; V gene: TRBV27; D gene: -; clone size: -; CDR3 protein: CASSLIRPGTYEQYF; CDR3 DNA: TGTGCCAGCAGTTTAATTCGGCCAGGAACCTACGAGCAGTACTTC
J gene: TRBJ1-5; V gene: TRBV28; D gene: -; clone size: -; CDR3 protein: CASSLSQPPQHF; CDR3 DNA: TGTGCCAGCAGTTTGTCACAGCCCCCCCAGCATTTT
J gene: TRBJ2-2; V gene: TRBV18; D gene: -; clone size: -; CDR3 protein: CASSRGHGELFF; CDR3 DNA: TGTGCCAGCTCACGTGGACACGGGGAGCTGTTTTTT
J gene: TRBJ2-7; V gene: TRBV4-1; D gene: -; clone size: -; CDR3 protein: CASSQGSLGGAIEQYF; CDR3 DNA: TGCGCCAGCAGCCAAGGTTCCCTGGGGGGGGCAATCGAGCAGTACTTC
J gene: TRBJ2-1; V gene: TRBV2; D gene: TRBD2; clone size: -; CDR3 protein: CASTPTSGIYNEQFF; CDR3 DNA: TGTGCCAGCACGCCGACTAGCGGGATCTACAATGAGCAGTTCTTC
J gene: TRBJ2-1; V gene: TRBV5-1; D gene: -; clone size: -; CDR3 protein: CASSLAATGYNEQFF; CDR3 DNA: TGCGCCAGCAGCTTGGCCGCGACAGGTTACAATGAGCAGTTCTTC
J gene: TRBJ1-3; V gene: TRBV4-2; D gene: TRBD1; clone size: -; CDR3 protein: CASSQDPGGSGNTIYF; CDR3 DNA: TGTGCCAGCAGCCAAGACCCAGGGGGATCTGGAAACACCATATATTTT
J gene: TRBJ2-3; V gene: TRBV4-2; D gene: -; clone size: once; CDR3 protein: CASSQAGGANTDTQYF; CDR3 DNA: TGTGCCAGCAGCCAAGCGGGGGGCGCAAACACAGATACGCAGTATTTT
J gene: TRBJ2-3; V gene: TRBV7-9; D gene: TRBD2; clone size: -; CDR3 protein: CASRLTSGRVDTQYF; CDR3 DNA: TGTGCCAGCAGACTGACTAGCGGGAGAGTGGATACGCAGTATTTT
J gene: TRBJ2-3; V gene: TRBV6-4; D gene: TRBD2; clone size: -; CDR3 protein: CASSRGGSTDTQYF; CDR3 DNA: TGTGCCAGCTCTCGCGGGGGGAGCACAGATACGCAGTATTTT
J gene: TRBJ2-1; V gene: TRBV5-1; D gene: -; clone size: -; CDR3 protein: CASSLSRNEQFF; CDR3 DNA: TGCGCCAGCAGCTTGTCTAGGAATGAGCAGTTCTTC
J gene: TRBJ1-5; V gene: TRBV2; D gene: TRBD1; clone size: once; CDR3 protein: CASGQGSSYSNQPQHF; CDR3 DNA: TGTGCCAGCGGACAGGGATCGTCCTATAGCAATCAGCCCCAGCATTTT
J gene: TRBJ1-5; V gene: TRBV19; D gene: TRBD1; clone size: -; CDR3 protein: CASSAGTGDWPQHF; CDR3 DNA: TGTGCCAGTAGTGCCGGGACAGGAGATTGGCCCCAGCATTTT
J gene: TRBJ1-1; V gene: TRBV30; D gene: -; clone size: -; CDR3 protein: CAGAYGHLNTEAFF; CDR3 DNA: TGTGCCGGGGCCTACGGACATCTGAACACTGAAGCTTTCTTT
J gene: TRBJ1-4; V gene: TRBV5-6; D gene: TRBD1; clone size: once; CDR3 protein: CASSWTGTGGTNEKLFF; CDR3 DNA: TGTGCCAGCAGCTGGACCGGGACAGGGGGCACTAATGAAAAACTGTTTTTT
J gene: TRBJ2-5; V gene: TRBV4-2; D gene: TRBD1; clone size: -; CDR3 protein: CASSQDGTGFMQETQYF; CDR3 DNA: TGTGCCAGCAGCCAAGATGGGACAGGTTTCATGCAAGAGACCCAGTACTTC
J gene: TRBJ1-4; V gene: TRBV2; D gene: -; clone size: -; CDR3 protein: CASSEGELANEKLFF; CDR3 DNA: TGTGCCAGCAGTGAAGGAGAATTGGCTAATGAAAAACTGTTTTTT
J gene: TRBJ1-5; V gene: TRBV13; D gene: -; clone size: few; CDR3 protein: CASSFYNQPQHF; CDR3 DNA: TGTGCCAGCAGCTTTTATAATCAGCCCCAGCATTTT
J gene: TRBJ2-1; V gene: TRBV15; D gene: -; clone size: -; CDR3 protein: CATSRVDTAYNEQFF; CDR3 DNA: TGTGCCACCAGCAGAGTGGACACTGCCTACAATGAGCAGTTCTTC
J gene: TRBJ1-1; V gene: TRBV12-3/TRBV12-4; D gene: -; clone size: -; CDR3 protein: CASTQTQNTEAFF; CDR3 DNA: TGTGCCAGCACCCAGACACAGAACACTGAAGCTTTCTTT